This entry is about one TCR beta chain. Its cognate antigen is unknown. This entry belongs to a study of cytomegalovirus exposure and HLA in healthy donors. The CDR3 spans 15 residues. Germline CDR1 SGHVS, CDR2 FNYEAQ. Trimming cost V 1 base and J 2 bases, with 10 bases left between them. Primers: 60 Vbeta forward and 13 Jbeta reverse. Some clones are missing from TCRdb's copy, which holds only in-frame ones; the method was immunoSEQ multiplex PCR. There are 150,000 to 200,000 clones in the sample; roughly 80% occur only once, and over 4% lies in the top ten. Points from the study as a whole: Later on, a genetic analysis was performed. It linked a missense variant in DCLRE1C with V- and J-gene trimming of TCR beta.

The receptor was isolated from a male donor in good health and CMV-seronegative. This chain uses TRBV7-6 with TRBJ2-3; a weak D match, TRBD1 (6 bases). The sample comprised PBMCs. The CDR3 nucleotides are TGTGCCAGCAGCTTAGGCCAGGGGATCACAGATACGCAGTATTTT. Its protein is CASSLGQGITDTQYF.